Listed below are T cell receptor beta chains from one sample, sequenced in a study of blood T cell repertoires in COVID-19. TCRdb's copy holds only in-frame clones and misses some; the assay was immunoSEQ multiplex PCR. The table shows 20,000 to 25,000 clones, with over 80% occurring only once. The sequenced sample was peripheral blood. The receptors were sampled from a man aged 80 or over with active or convalescent COVID-19. Both conserved end residues are part of each CDR3. A D gene is named only where the DNA matches it firmly. Some rows have no size entry. The others give once, few or many, or a class for an expanded clone.

d_call	v_call	j_call	clone_size	cdr3_nt	cdr3_aa
TRBD1	TRBV28	TRBJ2-7	.	TGTGCCAGCGGAGGGACAGGCCATGACTCCTACGAGCAGTACTTC	CASGGTGHDSYEQYF
TRBD2	TRBV5-1	TRBJ2-5	.	TGCGCCAGCAGCGAGGGACTAGACGAGACCCAGTACTTC	CASSEGLDETQYF
.	TRBV6-1	TRBJ2-6	once	TGTGCCAGCAGTGAAAGGGGGATCCCTGGGGCCAACGTCCTGACTTTC	CASSERGIPGANVLTF
.	TRBV28	TRBJ2-2	.	TGTGCCAGCAGTTCCCCAGGGATGGGGGGCACCGGGGAGCTGTTTTTT	CASSSPGMGGTGELFF
.	TRBV2	TRBJ2-5	.	TGTGCCAGCAGACCGGACAAGCCCAAGACCCAGTACTTC	CASRPDKPKTQYF
.	TRBV18	TRBJ2-1	once	TGTGCCAGCTCACCACGACGGGGTGAGAATGAGCAGTTCTTC	CASSPRRGENEQFF
.	TRBV6-2/TRBV6-3	TRBJ1-6	few	TGTGCCAGCAGCTCCGGCCGTCGGAGACAGTATAATTCACCCCTCCACTTT	CASSSGRRRQYNSPLHF
.	TRBV2	TRBJ2-7	.	TGTGCCAGTAGCGACGGGTACTACGAGCAGTACTTC	CASSDGYYEQYF
.	TRBV4-2	TRBJ2-1	once	TGTGCCAGCAGCCAAGAATACGGGGATAGCTCCTACAATGAGCAGTTCTTC	CASSQEYGDSSYNEQFF
TRBD2	TRBV5-1	TRBJ2-2	.	TGCGCCAGCGGGACTAGCGGTCCATGGAACACCGGGGAGCTGTTTTTT	CASGTSGPWNTGELFF
.	TRBV14	TRBJ2-1	once	TGTGCCAGCAGCCAAGAACAGGGATTCCTGAATGAGCAGTTCTTC	CASSQEQGFLNEQFF
TRBD1	TRBV27	TRBJ1-2	.	TGTGCCAGCAGTAAGACAGGGGCCGACTATGGCTACACCTTC	CASSKTGADYGYTF
TRBD2	TRBV5-1	TRBJ2-5	.	TGCGCCAGCAGCTTGGTCCCCCTAGCGGGGGGGCTGGAGACCCAGTACTTC	CASSLVPLAGGLETQYF
.	TRBV6-5	TRBJ1-5	.	TGTGCCAGCAGCTCTTACAGGGAGAATCAGCCCCAGCATTTT	CASSSYRENQPQHF
TRBD1	TRBV6-2/TRBV6-3	TRBJ1-2	.	TGTGCCAGCAGTCTGGACAGGGGCGGCTATGGCTACACCTTC	CASSLDRGGYGYTF
TRBD2	TRBV5-1	TRBJ2-5	.	TGCGCCAGCAGCTTGGCCGGGACTAGCGGGGGTGAGACCCAGTACTTC	CASSLAGTSGGETQYF
TRBD1	TRBV5-8	TRBJ2-5	.	TGTGCCAGCAGCCTGAGGGACAGTGCCAACCAAGAGACCCAGTACTTC	CASSLRDSANQETQYF
.	TRBV19	TRBJ2-5	once	TGTGCCAGTAGTATCTACAGGGATCAAGAGACCCAGTACTTC	CASSIYRDQETQYF
TRBD1	TRBV3-1/TRBV3-2	TRBJ1-1	.	TGTGCCAGCAGCGGACAGGCGGCTGAAGCTTTCTTT	CASSGQAAEAFF
.	TRBV6-5	TRBJ1-4	.	TGTGCCAGCAGTTACTACAGCACAGACCCTGAAAAACTGTTTTTT	CASSYYSTDPEKLFF
.	TRBV9	TRBJ2-3	.	TGTGCCAGCAGCGTAGGCGCAGATACGCAGTATTTT	CASSVGADTQYF
.	TRBV28	TRBJ2-1	once	TGTGCCAGCAGTGAACATGGCGGGGGCGGTGAGCAGTTCTTC	CASSEHGGGGEQFF
.	TRBV5-6	TRBJ1-1	.	TGTGCCAGCAGCGCGATACTGAACACTGAAGCTTTCTTT	CASSAILNTEAFF
.	TRBV24-1	TRBJ2-3	.	TGTGCCACCAGTGATTTGTATTCGGATACGCAGTATTTT	CATSDLYSDTQYF
.	TRBV7-9	TRBJ1-1	once	TGTGCCAGCAGCTTAGTAGCAGTGGAGGCCGAGAACACTGAAGCTTTCTTT	CASSLVAVEAENTEAFF
.	TRBV24-1	TRBJ1-2	once	TGTGCCACCAGTGATTCGGACTATGGCTACACCTTC	CATSDSDYGYTF
TRBD2	TRBV5-5	TRBJ2-1	few	TGTGCCAGCAGCTTTTTAGCGGGAGCCTACAATGAGCAGTTCTTC	CASSFLAGAYNEQFF
TRBD2	TRBV4-1	TRBJ2-7	few	TGCGCCAGCAGCCACCTCGTGGTTAGCGGGAGATACGAGCAGTACTTC	CASSHLVVSGRYEQYF
.	TRBV10-2	TRBJ1-5	.	TGCGCCAGCAGTGAAGCCGACAGGCGTGCTCAGCCCCAGCATTTT	CASSEADRRAQPQHF
TRBD2	TRBV18	TRBJ2-3	.	TGTGCCAGCTCACCACCTAGCGGGAGCACAGATACGCAGTATTTT	CASSPPSGSTDTQYF
.	TRBV4-2	TRBJ2-5	.	TGTGCCAGCAGCCAAGATTGGGGGGGGCGCCAAGAGACCCAGTACTTC	CASSQDWGGRQETQYF
TRBD1	TRBV10-1	TRBJ2-7	.	TGCGCCAGCATTGAGGATGACAGGGGGCGCGAGCAGTACTTC	CASIEDDRGREQYF
.	TRBV7-3	TRBJ2-7	.	TGTGCCAGCAGCTTATCCGGGATCTCCGATTACGAGCAGTACTTC	CASSLSGISDYEQYF
TRBD1	TRBV6-5	TRBJ2-7	once	TGTGCCAGCAGACCGGGACAGGGATCCTACGAGCAGTACTTC	CASRPGQGSYEQYF
.	TRBV27	TRBJ1-6	once	TGTGCCAGCAGTTTTTACAGGGAAAATTCACCCCTCCACTTT	CASSFYRENSPLHF
.	TRBV19	TRBJ1-2	.	TGTGCCAGTAGTATGGGCAGGGGAAGTGGCTACACCTTC	CASSMGRGSGYTF
.	TRBV5-4	TRBJ1-6	few	TGTGCCAGCAGCTTGACCCCGGGGGGGCAGAATTCACCCCTCCACTTT	CASSLTPGGQNSPLHF
.	TRBV5-1	TRBJ2-2	once	TGCGCCAGCAGCTTACTACAGGGTAACACCGGGGAGCTGTTTTTT	CASSLLQGNTGELFF
TRBD1	TRBV10-3	TRBJ1-2	.	TGTGCCATCAGTGAGCCCGGGACAGGGGAATCGGGCTATGGCTACACCTTC	CAISEPGTGESGYGYTF
.	TRBV20-1	TRBJ2-1	.	TGCAGTGCTAGTAACCCTAGCCCACCGGGGAATGAGCAGTTCTTC	CSASNPSPPGNEQFF
.	TRBV2	TRBJ2-6	.	TGTGCCAGCAGTGAAATACTCTCTGGGGCCAACGTCCTGACTTTC	CASSEILSGANVLTF
TRBD2	TRBV6-1	TRBJ2-1	.	TGTGCCAGCAGTGAACTCCGGACTAGCGGGAGAGGTGATGAGCAGTTCTTC	CASSELRTSGRGDEQFF
.	TRBV5-3	TRBJ2-3	.	TGTGCCAGACAGGCAGGGATTAGCACAGATACGCAGTATTTT	CARQAGISTDTQYF
TRBD1	TRBV3-1/TRBV3-2	TRBJ2-7	few	TGTGCCAGCAGCCAGCTGGACAGGGTTGGGGAGCAGTACTTC	CASSQLDRVGEQYF
.	TRBV18	TRBJ2-7	.	TGTGCCAGCTCACCAAGGACAGCAGCCTACGAGCAGTACTTC	CASSPRTAAYEQYF
TRBD1	TRBV6-2/TRBV6-3	TRBJ2-7	.	TGTGCCAGCAGTCTAACCGGGACAGGCGAGCAGTACTTC	CASSLTGTGEQYF
.	TRBV18	TRBJ1-3	.	TGTGCCAGCTCCCCCATGGGGCAACGCGGAAACACCATATATTTT	CASSPMGQRGNTIYF
.	TRBV3-1/TRBV3-2	TRBJ1-1	.	TGTGCCAGCAGCCACCCGACAGTTTTGAACACTGAAGCTTTCTTT	CASSHPTVLNTEAFF
.	TRBV30	TRBJ2-1	.	TGTGCCTGGAGTGGTCCCGTCCGGGACTGGCCCGCCTACAATGAGCAGTTCTTC	CAWSGPVRDWPAYNEQFF
TRBD1	TRBV7-6	TRBJ1-1	.	TGTGCCAGCAGCTTAGGGGTCAGGGGGCTGGAAAACACTGAAGCTTTCTTT	CASSLGVRGLENTEAFF
.	TRBV5-1	TRBJ1-2	.	TGCGCCAGCAACCCGGGGGGGGGCAGTGGCTACACCTTC	CASNPGGGSGYTF